What follows are 29 T cell receptor beta chains derived from one specimen sequenced in a study of blood T cell repertoires in COVID-19. Clones were read by immunoSEQ multiplex PCR, and TCRdb kept only the in-frame ones, dropping some. The sample lists about 240,000 clones, roughly 76% occurring once. What was sequenced was peripheral blood. The receptors stem from an elderly woman with COVID-19, enrolled during active disease.

The chain is built from TRBV19 and TRBJ2-5; 7 bases fit TRBD1. The germline gives CDR1 LNHDA, CDR2 SQIVND (reference sequence). The CDR3 totals 15 residues. Unmatched junction bases numbered 7, after V lost 4 bases and J lost 2 bases. Written as DNA, the CDR3 is TGTGCCAGTAGTAGGTCATGGGACAGACAAGAGACCCAGTACTTC. Translating it yields CASSRSWDRQETQYF.

The chain is built from TRBV9 and TRBJ1-1, with D unresolved. The CDR3 has 15 amino acids. V lost 0 bases and J lost 6, with 15 bases in between. Germline V gives CDR1 SGDLS, CDR2 YYNGEE. CDR3 sequence: CASSVGDGLRAEAFF. The CDR3 bases are TGTGCCAGCAGCGTAGGCGACGGCCTGAGGGCTGAAGCTTTCTTT.

The chain carries TRBV18 and TRBJ1-5; TRBD1 aligns across 8 bases. This CDR3 region has 13 residues. Per the germline V gene, CDR1 is KGHSH and CDR2 is LQKENI. The V gene end was trimmed by 6 bases and the J gene end by 7 bases; junction bases not matched to a gene: 5. CDR3 loop: CASSQGAEQPQHF. The DNA of the CDR3 is TGTGCCAGCTCGCAGGGGGCAGAGCAGCCCCAGCATTTT. Supplemented by reference TRBV18 and TRBJ1-5, the full variable domain reads NAGVMQNPRHLVRRRGQEARLRCSPMKGHSHVYWYRQLPEEGLKFMVYLQKENIIDESGMPKERFSAEFPKEGPSILRIQQVVRGDSAAYFCASSQGAEQPQHFGDGTRLSIL.

This chain connects TRBV11-2 to TRBJ1-1; D possibly corresponds to TRBD1 (5 bases). Germline values: CDR1 SGHAT, CDR2 FQNNGV. The CDR3 totals 13 residues. V lost 3 bases and J 4 bases, leaving 9 bases between the germline ends. CDR3 residues: CASSFMGLTEAFF. For the CDR3, the DNA is TGTGCCAGCAGCTTTATGGGGCTCACTGAAGCTTTCTTT.

The rearrangement uses TRBV7-9 and TRBJ1-3, with D perhaps TRBD1 (6 bases). Trimming shortened V by 5 bases and J by 4 bases, and 9 bases separated the two germline ends. Germline-derived CDR1 and CDR2 are SEHNR and FQNEAQ (reference sequence). The CDR3 is 13 amino acids. In DNA, the CDR3 is TGTGCCAGCAGCCCCGGACAGGGAAACACCATATATTTT. Translated: CASSPGQGNTIYF.

The CDR3 bases are TGCGCCAGCAGTGAGTCGCGGGGGGGCAGCACAGATACGCAGTATTTT. Its translation is CASSESRGGSTDTQYF. The V gene is TRBV10-1, the J gene TRBJ2-3, with TRBD2 matching 9 bases. From germline, CDR1 is WNHNN and CDR2 SYGVQD (reference sequence). The V gene end was trimmed by 0 bases and the J gene end by 0 bases; junction bases not matched to a gene: 1. The CDR3 consists of 16 residues.

V and J are TRBV7-2 and TRBJ2-5, with TRBD2 matching 10 bases. CDR1 is SGHTA and CDR2 is FQGNSA in the germline V gene. V lost 1 base to trimming and J lost 2 bases; unmatched junction nucleotides: 1. The CDR3 is 15 residues long. In DNA, the CDR3 is TGTGCCAGCAGCTTAGAAGCGGGGGGGCAAGAGACCCAGTACTTC. This gives the protein CASSLEAGGQETQYF.

In its sample, this clone was seen once. The V and J genes are TRBV10-3 and TRBJ1-1; TRBD1 is a possible D gene (5 bases). CDR3 size: 14 residues. Trimming shortened V by 10 bases and J by 7 bases, and 22 bases separated the two germline ends. In germline, CDR1 is ENHRY, CDR2 SYGVKD. DNA for the CDR3: TGTGCCACTAAACCGGGGGGTACCAAGAATGAAGCTTTCTTT. Residues: CATKPGGTKNEAFF.

The CDR3 DNA is TGTGCCAGCAGCTTAGGACTAGCGGGAGCTGAGTTCTTC. Amino acids: CASSLGLAGAEFF. The chain carries TRBV7-9 and TRBJ2-1; 12 bases map to TRBD2. After removal of 1 base from V and 14 bases from J, the junction contained 3 bases not matched to a gene. CDR1 is SEHNR and CDR2 is FQNEAQ in the germline V gene (reference sequence). This CDR3 has 13 residues.

This clone was found a few times. The J gene is TRBJ2-7, the V gene TRBV7-9, with unresolved D. CDR1 SEHNR and CDR2 FQNEAQ come from the germline V gene (reference sequence). V was clipped by 5 bases and J by 4 bases, with 6 bases between them. This CDR3 is 11 amino acids long. CDR3 DNA: TGTGCCAGCAGCACAGCTTACGAGCAGTACTTC. Translated: CASSTAYEQYF.

V usage is TRBV25-1 and J usage is TRBJ1-3; D may be TRBD1 (5 bases). The germline gives CDR1 MGHDK, CDR2 SYGVNS. Trimming took 2 bases from V and 0 from J, leaving 8 bases between them. The CDR3 runs 15 residues. CDR3 amino acids: CASSEQGYSGNTIYF. CDR3 nucleotide sequence: TGTGCCAGCAGTGAACAGGGCTACTCTGGAAACACCATATATTTT. Full variable domain (outside the CDR3, taken from reference TRBV25-1 and TRBJ1-3): EADIYQTPRYLVIGTGKKITLECSQTMGHDKMYWYQQDPGMELHLIHYSYGVNSTEKGDLSSESTVSRIRTEHFPLTLESARPSHTSQYLCASSEQGYSGNTIYFGEGSWLTVV.

This chain joins TRBV11-2 and TRBJ2-7, with D tentatively TRBD2 (5 bases). V lost 2 bases to trimming and J lost 6 bases, with 8 bases between them. Germline CDR1 reads SGHAT; CDR2 reads FQNNGV. CDR3 length: 12 amino acids. This CDR3 reads CASSLQGSEQYF. The CDR3 bases are TGTGCCAGCAGCTTACAAGGGAGCGAGCAGTACTTC.

The chain couples TRBV4-3 to TRBJ1-3; maybe TRBD1 (5 bases). Deletions cut 5 bases from V and 0 bases from J, with 32 bases between. CDR1 and CDR2 from the germline V gene are LGHNA and YSLEER. The length of the CDR3 is 22 residues. The CDR3 protein is CASSSSPLGVSPATVSGNTIYF. The CDR3 DNA reads TGCGCCAGCAGCTCTTCTCCCCTAGGTGTTAGTCCCGCGACAGTCTCTGGAAACACCATATATTTT.

On this clone itself: This CDR3 is also generated by other DNA sequences in the sample. The chain combines TRBV18 with TRBJ1-5, with D possibly being TRBD1 (5 bases). CDR1 and CDR2 from the germline V gene are KGHSH and LQKENI. With 6 bases removed from V and 2 bases from J, the gap between germline ends came to 11 bases. The CDR3 has 14 amino acids. The CDR3 region has the DNA TGTGCCAGCTCGGAAGGGGTCGGCAATCAGCCCCAGCATTTT. Protein product: CASSEGVGNQPQHF.

As concerns this clone: Other nucleotide sequences in the sample specify the same CDR3. The chain recombines TRBV24-1 with TRBJ1-5, with unresolved D. The CDR3 is 14 residues long. Per germline, CDR1 KGHDR and CDR2 SFDVKD. The ends were cut back, 3 bases at V and 2 bases at J, with 7 bases in the middle. In DNA, the CDR3 is TGTGCCACCAGTGATCGTCAGGGCAATCAGCCCCAGCATTTT. Translation gives CATSDRQGNQPQHF.

The chain uses TRBV11-2 and TRBJ2-2; D not certain. Germline CDR1 and CDR2: SGHAT and FQNNGV. This CDR3 is built from 15 residues. The V end was cut by 0 bases, the J end by 2 bases, with 7 bases between. The CDR3 bases are TGTGCCAGCAGCTTAGAACTGACAAACACCGGGGAGCTGTTTTTT. Its protein product is CASSLELTNTGELFF.

The chain combines TRBV7-3 with TRBJ1-2, with 8 bases fitting TRBD1. V shed 2 bases, J shed 8 bases, and the junction held 7 bases outside the gene matches. This CDR3 contains 14 residues. Germline CDR1 reads SGHTA; CDR2 reads FQGTGA. CDR3 amino acids: CASSLGPGGGGYTF. CDR3 nucleotide sequence: TGTGCCAGCAGCTTAGGGCCAGGGGGCGGCGGCTACACCTTC. Combining the CDR3 with reference TRBV7-3 and TRBJ1-2 gives the whole variable domain GAGVSQTPSNKVTEKGKYVELRCDPISGHTALYWYRQSLGQGPEFLIYFQGTGAADDSGLPNDRFFAVRPEGSVSTLKIQRTERGDSAVYLCASSLGPGGGGYTFGSGTRLTVV.

The CDR3 nucleotides are TGTGCCAGCAGTGATTCAGGGGCCAAAAACATTCAGTACTTC. Its protein product is CASSDSGAKNIQYF. The gene calls are TRBV25-1 and TRBJ2-4; perhaps TRBD1 as D (5 bases). V was cut by 3 bases and J by 1 base, with 7 bases left in between. From germline, CDR1 is MGHDK and CDR2 SYGVNS. CDR3 length: 14 amino acids.

J is TRBJ1-3 and V is TRBV7-8; TRBD1 might be the D (6 bases). There are 15 residues in the CDR3. V lost 5 bases, J lost 0 bases, and 11 bases lay in between. Germline-derived CDR1 and CDR2 are SGHVS and FQNEAQ. This CDR3 is CASSQGKLSGNTIYF. The CDR3 DNA reads TGTGCCAGCAGCCAGGGGAAGCTCTCTGGAAACACCATATATTTT.

This sequence joins TRBV6-5 and TRBJ1-6; 9 positions agree with TRBD1. CDR3 size: 15 residues. Trimming took 5 bases from V and 5 from J; bases not matched to a gene: 4. The germline V gene encodes CDR1 MNHEY and CDR2 SVGAGI. The CDR3 bases are TGTGCCAGCAGTACGGGGACAGGGAATAATTCACCCCTCCACTTT. Translating gives CASSTGTGNNSPLHF.

J is TRBJ1-1 and V is TRBV30; TRBD1 is a possible D gene (5 bases). Germline assignment: CDR1 GTSNPN and CDR2 SVGIG (reference sequence). CDR3 size: 16 residues. V lost 3 bases to trimming and J lost 7 bases, with 24 bases between them. The CDR3, as DNA: TGTGCCTGGAGCCTAAGGGGTCGATTTGATCTTCTTGAAGCTTTCTTT. Translated, it gives CAWSLRGRFDLLEAFF.

This chain links TRBV5-1 with TRBJ2-2, with TRBD1 as a possible D gene (5 bases). CDR3 length equals 14 residues. CDR1 and CDR2 (germline): SGHRS, YFSETQ. Trimming pared 4 bases from V and 8 bases from J, leaving 15 bases between. As DNA, the CDR3 is TGCGCCAGCAGCGGAGATGCAGGGAAGGGGGAGCTGTTTTTT. Translating it yields CASSGDAGKGELFF.

This clone showed up just once. This chain joins TRBV28 and TRBJ2-7, with 9 bases aligning to TRBD1. Germline-derived CDR1 and CDR2 are MDHEN and SYDVKM. The CDR3 length is 15 residues. Trimming cost V 8 bases and J 4 bases; bases outside gene matches: 12. The CDR3 loop reads CASLRDRDPPYEQYF. The CDR3 nucleotides are TGTGCCAGCCTACGGGACAGGGATCCCCCTTACGAGCAGTACTTC.

As concerns this clone: Just one base apart from a much larger clone, this may be a read error. The sample has other DNA sequences that encode this CDR3 too. This sequence joins TRBV3-1 (or the pseudogene TRBV3-2) and TRBJ2-7; D is unclear. Trimming shortened V by 1 base and J by 3 bases, and 7 bases separated the two germline ends. CDR3 length: 13 amino acids. CDR1 and CDR2 (germline): LGHDT, YNNKEL (reference sequence). The CDR3 DNA is TGTGCCAGCAGCCAAGCCAGAAGCTACGAGCAGTACTTC. Its protein product is CASSQARSYEQYF.

This chain joins TRBV2 and TRBJ2-5; TRBD2 aligns across 8 bases. This CDR3 has 15 amino acids. Trimming at V came to 6 bases and at J to 1 base, leaving 7 bases not matched to a gene. CDR1 SNHLY and CDR2 FYNNEI come from the germline V gene. The CDR3 is CASRRRLAIQETQYF. CDR3 coding DNA: TGTGCCAGCAGAAGACGACTAGCGATCCAAGAGACCCAGTACTTC. The whole variable domain, remainder taken from reference TRBV2 and TRBJ2-5, is EPEVTQTPSHQVTQMGQEVILRCVPISNHLYFYWYRQILGQKVEFLVSFYNNEISEKSEIFDDQFSVERPDGSNFTLKIRSTKLEDSAMYFCASRRRLAIQETQYFGPGTRLLVL.

CDR3 DNA sequence: TGTGCCAGCAGTGAATGGCTAGCGGGTACGCAGTATTTT. It translates to CASSEWLAGTQYF. The chain employs TRBV2 and TRBJ2-3, with 8 bases matching TRBD2. The CDR3 extends over 13 amino acids. J lost 8 bases, V lost 2 bases, and 3 bases had no gene match. Germline CDR1 SNHLY, CDR2 FYNNEI.

This chain connects TRBV14 to TRBJ1-5; 7 bases are shared with TRBD1. Germline V gene sequence: CDR1 SGHDN, CDR2 FVKESK. J lost 4 bases, V lost 4 bases, and 1 base had no gene match. CDR3 length equals 13 residues. The CDR3 spells CASSPQGNQPQHF. The CDR3 DNA follows: TGTGCCAGCAGCCCACAGGGGAATCAGCCCCAGCATTTT.

This sequence joins TRBV27 and TRBJ1-1; TRBD1 matches 9 bases. CDR3 length: 13 residues. In germline, CDR1 is MNHEY, CDR2 SMNVEV (reference sequence). The J segment lost 9 bases and the V segment lost 4 bases, leaving 6 bases of the junction unmatched. This chain's CDR3 is CASSSSDRGQAFF. The CDR3 nucleotides read TGTGCCAGCAGTTCGTCGGACAGGGGACAAGCTTTCTTT.

This rearrangement joins TRBV18 to TRBJ1-4, with D possibly being TRBD1 (5 bases). The V end was cut by 5 bases, the J end by 4 bases, with 8 bases between. The CDR3 totals 13 residues. Looked up from germline, CDR1 is KGHSH and CDR2 is LQKENI. The CDR3 spells CASSAGLNEKLFF. The CDR3 nucleotides are TGTGCCAGCTCAGCAGGGCTTAATGAAAAACTGTTTTTT.